A selection of T cell receptor beta chains follows, all from one sample in a study of blood T cell repertoires in COVID-19. The table came from immunoSEQ multiplex PCR; TCRdb's copy has only in-frame clones and leaves some out. The repertoire holds some 400,000 clones, with 91% as singletons. Material for sequencing was PBMCs or T cells enriched from blood (not recorded which). The receptors stem from a woman aged 40 to 50 who had been exposed to COVID-19. Each CDR3 is given with its conserved first and last residue. The order of the fields is CDR3 DNA, CDR3 protein, J gene, D gene, V gene. A D gene is named only where the DNA matches it firmly.

cdr3_nt: TGTGCCAGCAGCGCAATTTCGCCGGGACAGGGTTACTACAATGAGCAGTTCTTC
cdr3_aa: CASSAISPGQGYYNEQFF
j_call: TRBJ2-1
d_call: TRBD1
v_call: TRBV6-2/TRBV6-3

cdr3_nt: TGTGCCAGCAGCTTAGAAGGGCAGGGTCGTCGAAAACTGTTTTTT
cdr3_aa: CASSLEGQGRRKLFF
j_call: TRBJ1-4
d_call: NA
v_call: TRBV11-2

cdr3_nt: TGTGCCAGCAGCCCCCTGACAGGGGGAACTGAAGCTTTCTTT
cdr3_aa: CASSPLTGGTEAFF
j_call: TRBJ1-1
d_call: TRBD1
v_call: TRBV7-2

cdr3_nt: TGTGCCAGCTTGGGCGGACTTAGCACAGATACGCAGTATTTT
cdr3_aa: CASLGGLSTDTQYF
j_call: TRBJ2-3
d_call: NA
v_call: TRBV7-9

cdr3_nt: TGTGCCAGCAGTGCCGACAGAGTTATATTAGAAAAACTGTTTTTT
cdr3_aa: CASSADRVILEKLFF
j_call: TRBJ1-4
d_call: NA
v_call: TRBV7-9

cdr3_nt: TGTGCCAGCAGCATTAACGCCTACTACGAGCAGTACTTC
cdr3_aa: CASSINAYYEQYF
j_call: TRBJ2-7
d_call: NA
v_call: TRBV7-9

cdr3_nt: TGTGCCAGCTGGGCGGGATTGAACACTGAAGCTTTCTTT
cdr3_aa: CASWAGLNTEAFF
j_call: TRBJ1-1
d_call: NA
v_call: TRBV18

cdr3_nt: TGTGCCAGCAGCTCGACAGACGAGCAGTACTTC
cdr3_aa: CASSSTDEQYF
j_call: TRBJ2-7
d_call: NA
v_call: TRBV7-2

cdr3_nt: TGTGCCACCTTTCTGGGACTTTCTAATGAAAAACTGTTTTTT
cdr3_aa: CATFLGLSNEKLFF
j_call: TRBJ1-4
d_call: NA
v_call: TRBV25-1

cdr3_nt: TGTGCCAGCAGTATCAGACAGGGGGCTTGGTATGGCTACACCTTC
cdr3_aa: CASSIRQGAWYGYTF
j_call: TRBJ1-2
d_call: TRBD1
v_call: TRBV27

cdr3_nt: TGTGCCAGCACCCCAGAAGCGGGAGGTTCCGGGGAGCTGTTTTTT
cdr3_aa: CASTPEAGGSGELFF
j_call: TRBJ2-2
d_call: TRBD2
v_call: TRBV28

cdr3_nt: TGTGCCAGCAGCGAGGGGTCGGGGGGGAAATACAATGAGCAGTTCTTC
cdr3_aa: CASSEGSGGKYNEQFF
j_call: TRBJ2-1
d_call: TRBD2
v_call: TRBV3-1/TRBV3-2

cdr3_nt: TGTGCCAGCAGTTTTACGGGACAGGCTAACTACGAGCAGTACTTC
cdr3_aa: CASSFTGQANYEQYF
j_call: TRBJ2-7
d_call: TRBD1
v_call: TRBV27